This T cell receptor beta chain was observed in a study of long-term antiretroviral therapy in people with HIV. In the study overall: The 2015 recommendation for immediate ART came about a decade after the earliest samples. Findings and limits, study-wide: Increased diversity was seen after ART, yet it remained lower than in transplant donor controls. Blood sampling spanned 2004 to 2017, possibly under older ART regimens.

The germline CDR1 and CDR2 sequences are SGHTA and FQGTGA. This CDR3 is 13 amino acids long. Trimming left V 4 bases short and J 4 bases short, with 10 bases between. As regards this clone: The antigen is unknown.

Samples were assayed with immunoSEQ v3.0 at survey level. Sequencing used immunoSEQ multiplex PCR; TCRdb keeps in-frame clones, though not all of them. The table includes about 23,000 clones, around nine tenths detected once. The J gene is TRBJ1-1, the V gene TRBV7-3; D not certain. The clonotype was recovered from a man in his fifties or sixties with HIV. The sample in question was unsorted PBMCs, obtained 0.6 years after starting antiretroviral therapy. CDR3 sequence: CASSSQETTEAFF. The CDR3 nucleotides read TGTGCCAGCAGCTCTCAGGAGACCACTGAAGCTTTCTTT.